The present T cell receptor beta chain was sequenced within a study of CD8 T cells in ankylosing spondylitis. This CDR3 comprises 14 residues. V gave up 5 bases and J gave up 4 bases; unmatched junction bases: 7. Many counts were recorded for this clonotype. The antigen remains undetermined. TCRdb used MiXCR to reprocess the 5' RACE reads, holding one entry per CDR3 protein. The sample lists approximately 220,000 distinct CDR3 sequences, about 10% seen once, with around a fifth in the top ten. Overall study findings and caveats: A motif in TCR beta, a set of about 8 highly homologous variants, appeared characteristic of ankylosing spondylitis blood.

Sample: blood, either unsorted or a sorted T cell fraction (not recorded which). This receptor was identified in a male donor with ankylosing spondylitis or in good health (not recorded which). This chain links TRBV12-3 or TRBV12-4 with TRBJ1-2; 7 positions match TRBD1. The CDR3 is CASSRDRDGYGYTF. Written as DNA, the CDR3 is TGTGCCAGCAGTCGAGACAGGGATGGCTATGGCTACACCTTC.